The sequence of this TCR beta chain was determined in a study of shared clonotypes between healthy human individuals. Germline V gives CDR1 MDHEN, CDR2 SYDVKM. CDR3 length: 20 amino acids. Losses at the gene ends were 4 bases for V and 2 bases for J; bases not matched to a gene: 21. The repertoire was sequenced with immunoSEQ multiplex PCR; TCRdb's copy has only in-frame clones and lacks some. Of 1 million to 1.3 million clones listed, about 80% are singletons. V is TRBV28 and J is TRBJ2-7, with 9 bases fitting TRBD1. Sample: memory CD4+ T cells from PBMCs. As for subset: CD45RA-negative fraction. This receptor was obtained from a man between 18 and 29 years old in good health. Some clones in this sample may be carry-over from other donors' samples. CDR3 sequence reads: CASSWDGTGRAGDSTYEQYF. The CDR3 DNA reads as TGTGCCAGCAGTTGGGACGGGACAGGGAGAGCCGGAGACTCTACCTACGAGCAGTACTTC.